Shown below are 12 T cell receptor beta chains from a single sample sequenced in a study of CD8 T cells in ankylosing spondylitis. One entry per CDR3 protein results from TCRdb running MiXCR on the 5' RACE reads. Among over 60,000 distinct CDR3 sequences listed, approximately 5% were seen once. The material sequenced was blood, either unsorted or a sorted T cell fraction (not recorded which). Receptors were obtained from a male donor with ankylosing spondylitis or in good health (not recorded which).

This clonotype showed up many times. V usage is TRBV3-1 and J usage is TRBJ2-1, with 7 nucleotides matching TRBD2. CDR3 length equals 21 residues. V lost 3 bases to trimming and J lost 1 base; unmatched junction nucleotides: 21. Germline V CDR1 and CDR2: LGHDT, YNNKEL (reference sequence). In nucleotides, the CDR3 is TGTGCCAGCAGCCACCGCCAAGGGAGGGATCCCCGCGGAGAGTCCTACAATGAGCAGTTCTTC. Protein: CASSHRQGRDPRGESYNEQFF.

This clonotype came up many times. The J gene is TRBJ2-7, the V gene TRBV12-3 or TRBV12-4; 9 positions match TRBD1. Trimming at V came to 7 bases and at J to 4 bases, leaving 8 bases not matched to a gene. This CDR3 has 14 amino acids. CDR3 loop: CASIDSDRGYEQYF. CDR3 DNA sequence: TGTGCCAGCATCGACTCGGACAGGGGTTACGAGCAGTACTTC.

The sample holds many counts of this clonotype. This chain links TRBV6-1 with TRBJ2-1, with TRBD1 identical over 7 bases. CDR1 MNHNS and CDR2 SASEGT come from the germline V gene. V gave up 6 bases and J gave up 0 bases; unmatched junction bases: 5. CDR3 size: 15 residues. The CDR3 protein is CASRRDSNSYNEQFF. The CDR3 DNA reads TGTGCCAGCAGGAGGGACAGCAACTCCTACAATGAGCAGTTCTTC.

This clonotype was recorded many times. The rearrangement joins TRBV2 to TRBJ1-1; D remains unclear. Germline-derived CDR1 and CDR2 are SNHLY and FYNNEI. V lost 6 bases, J lost 0 bases, and 11 bases lay in between. The CDR3 consists of 14 residues. The CDR3 nucleotides read TGTGCCAGCAGCCGGCCACAGTTGAACACTGAAGCTTTCTTT. Translation: CASSRPQLNTEAFF.

This clonotype was observed at least ten times. V is TRBV9 and J is TRBJ2-5; no clear D. The V end lost 0 bases, the J end lost 1 base, and 7 bases lay between the germline ends. The CDR3 contains 14 residues. Germline loops: CDR1 SGDLS, CDR2 YYNGEE. CDR3 nucleotide sequence: TGTGCCAGCAGCGTAGGAGCCGGCCAAGAGACCCAGTACTTC. Its protein product is CASSVGAGQETQYF.

The chain is built from TRBV11-1 and TRBJ2-3; D possibly uses TRBD1 or TRBD2 (5 bases each). CDR1 is SGHAT, CDR2 FQDESV, per germline (reference sequence). The V and J ends lost 6 bases and 5 bases respectively, with 18 bases between them. CDR3 length: 15 residues. Here the CDR3 reads CASSLGDRDEDTQYF. Written as DNA, the CDR3 is TGTGCCAGCAGTCTGGGGGACCGCGATGAAGATACGCAGTATTTT.

This clonotype was counted many times. The rearrangement uses TRBV20-1 and TRBJ1-2; TRBD1 agrees at 11 bases. The trim removed 3 bases at V and 4 bases at J, leaving 7 bases unmatched. Germline V gives CDR1 DFQATT, CDR2 SNEGSKA (reference sequence). The CDR3 totals 15 residues. CDR3 region: CSASPKGQGVYGYTF. DNA for the CDR3: TGCAGTGCTAGCCCCAAGGGACAGGGGGTCTATGGCTACACCTTC.

This clonotype came up many times. For the CDR3, the DNA is TGTGCCAGCAGTTCCGGGACTAGCTTATACGAGCAGTACTTC. It codes for CASSSGTSLYEQYF. This chain joins TRBV12-3 or TRBV12-4 and TRBJ2-7; TRBD2 agrees at 9 bases. With V trimmed by 4 bases and J by 4 bases, 5 bases remained unmatched. This CDR3 spans 14 amino acids.

This clonotype was seen repeatedly, ten times or more. The chain is built from TRBV28 and TRBJ1-5, with D uncertain. Germline CDR1 and CDR2: MDHEN and SYDVKM. The CDR3 consists of 12 residues. Trimming took 6 bases from V and 7 from J, leaving 10 bases between them. The CDR3 sequence: CASRSRNQPQHF. The CDR3 nucleotides are TGTGCCAGCAGATCGAGGAACCAGCCCCAGCATTTT.

This clonotype was recorded at least ten times. V usage is TRBV24-1 and J usage is TRBJ2-7, with D unresolved. The germline V gene has CDR1 KGHDR and CDR2 SFDVKD. The ends were cut back, 3 bases at V and 2 bases at J, with 10 bases in the middle. The CDR3 contains 14 residues. The CDR3 bases are TGTGCCACCAGTGATCCTTACTTCGCCTACGAGCAGTACTTC. It yields the protein CATSDPYFAYEQYF.

This clonotype was detected ten times or more. This chain uses TRBV10-3 with TRBJ2-2, with 9 bases fitting TRBD2. There are 14 residues in the CDR3. The germline CDR1 and CDR2 sequences are ENHRY and SYGVKD. J was trimmed by 4 bases and V by 7 bases; bases with no gene match: 4. The DNA for the CDR3 is TGTGCCATCAATGGCGGGGGGGGCACCGGGGAGCTGTTTTTT. This sequence encodes CAINGGGGTGELFF.

The chain joins TRBV20-1 to TRBJ1-1; D uncertain. The germline V gene encodes CDR1 DFQATT and CDR2 SNEGSKA (reference sequence). CDR3 length: 14 residues. With 0 bases removed from V and 0 bases from J, the gap between germline ends came to 8 bases. CDR3 coding DNA: TGCAGTGCTAGAGAGGGCAGTATGAACACTGAAGCTTTCTTT. It specifies CSAREGSMNTEAFF.